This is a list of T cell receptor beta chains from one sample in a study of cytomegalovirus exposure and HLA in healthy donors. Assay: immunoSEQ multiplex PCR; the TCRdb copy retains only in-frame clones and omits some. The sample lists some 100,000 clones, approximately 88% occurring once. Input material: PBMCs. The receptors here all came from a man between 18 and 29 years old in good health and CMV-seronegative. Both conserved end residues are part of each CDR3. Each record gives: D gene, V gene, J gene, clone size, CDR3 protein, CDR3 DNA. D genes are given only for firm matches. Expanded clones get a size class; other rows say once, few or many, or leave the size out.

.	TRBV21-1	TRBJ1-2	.	CASSKAFRAGGGKYGYTF	TGTGCCAGCAGCAAAGCGTTTAGGGCAGGGGGTGGGAAGTATGGCTACACCTTC
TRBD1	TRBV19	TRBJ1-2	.	CASSEDRGSYGYTF	TGTGCCAGTAGTGAGGACAGGGGCAGCTATGGCTACACCTTC
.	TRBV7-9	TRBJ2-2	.	CASSSVIDRFLPGELFF	TGTGCCAGCAGCTCAGTAATCGACAGGTTTCTACCCGGGGAGCTGTTTTTT
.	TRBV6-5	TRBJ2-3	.	CASSPIQGTDTQYF	TGTGCCAGCAGCCCTATTCAAGGCACAGATACGCAGTATTTT
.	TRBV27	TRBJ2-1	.	CASTTAGSSYNEQFF	TGTGCCAGCACCACCGCCGGGAGCTCCTACAATGAGCAGTTCTTC
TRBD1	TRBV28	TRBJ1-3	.	CASSPPGQGSFNTIYF	TGTGCCAGCAGTCCACCGGGACAGGGTAGTTTCAACACCATATATTTT
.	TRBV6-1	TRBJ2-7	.	CASSEDLYRFYEQYF	TGTGCCAGCAGTGAAGACTTATACAGATTCTACGAGCAGTACTTC
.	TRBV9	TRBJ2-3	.	CASSVGSTHPSITQYF	TGTGCCAGCAGCGTAGGGTCCACTCACCCTTCGATAACGCAGTATTTT
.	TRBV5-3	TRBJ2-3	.	CARIALDTQYF	TGTGCCAGAATCGCGTTAGATACGCAGTATTTT
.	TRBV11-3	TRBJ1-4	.	CASSLVRGTNEKLFF	TGTGCCAGCAGCTTAGTTCGGGGTACGAATGAAAAACTGTTTTTT
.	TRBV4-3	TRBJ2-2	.	CASSQGRNTGELFF	TGCGCCAGCAGCCAAGGTAGAAACACCGGGGAGCTGTTTTTT
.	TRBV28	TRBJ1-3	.	CASTPQGPASSGNTIYF	TGTGCCAGCACTCCTCAGGGTCCGGCCTCCTCTGGAAACACCATATATTTT
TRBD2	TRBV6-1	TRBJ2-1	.	CASSDLAGGPKGNEQFF	TGTGCCAGCAGTGACCTAGCGGGAGGGCCCAAGGGGAATGAGCAGTTCTTC
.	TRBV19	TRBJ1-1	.	CASSRGLGGTEAFF	TGTGCCAGTAGTAGGGGACTGGGCGGGACTGAAGCTTTCTTT
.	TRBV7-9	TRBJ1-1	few	CASSSLYGTEAFF	TGTGCCAGCAGCTCGCTATACGGCACTGAAGCTTTCTTT
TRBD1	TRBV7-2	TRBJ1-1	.	CASSSTFPGQGSAEAFF	TGTGCCAGCAGCTCTACTTTTCCGGGACAGGGGAGCGCTGAAGCTTTCTTT
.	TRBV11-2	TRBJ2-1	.	CASSLVRVSYNEQFF	TGTGCCAGCAGCTTAGTTCGGGTCTCCTACAATGAGCAGTTCTTC
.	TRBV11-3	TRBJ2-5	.	CASSQTRTQYF	TGTGCCAGCAGCCAGACTAGGACCCAGTACTTC
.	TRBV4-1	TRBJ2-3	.	CASSQDLVSRDTDTQYF	TGCGCCAGCAGCCAAGATCTGGTTAGCAGGGACACAGATACGCAGTATTTT
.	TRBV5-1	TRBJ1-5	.	CASSLEGEQPQHF	TGCGCCAGCAGCTTGGAAGGGGAACAGCCCCAGCATTTT
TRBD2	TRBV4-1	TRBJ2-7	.	CASSQDVLAGLWEQYF	TGCGCCAGCAGCCAAGACGTACTAGCGGGGCTCTGGGAGCAGTACTTC
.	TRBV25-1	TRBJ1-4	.	CASSASRGTNEKLFF	TGTGCCAGCAGTGCTTCCCGGGGAACTAATGAAAAACTGTTTTTT
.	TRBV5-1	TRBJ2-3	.	CASSSGLGTDTQYF	TGCGCCAGCAGCTCGGGTCTGGGCACAGATACGCAGTATTTT
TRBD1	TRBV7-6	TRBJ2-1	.	CASSSRQGSYNEQFF	TGTGCCAGCAGCTCCCGACAGGGTTCCTACAATGAGCAGTTCTTC
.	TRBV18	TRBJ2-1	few	CASSPLFDEQFF	TGTGCCAGCTCACCACTGTTCGATGAGCAGTTCTTC
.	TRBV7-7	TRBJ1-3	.	CASSPTGVGNTIYF	TGTGCCAGCAGCCCGACTGGTGTAGGAAACACCATATATTTT
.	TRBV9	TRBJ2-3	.	CASSARVIADTQYF	TGTGCCAGCAGCGCCAGGGTTATCGCAGATACGCAGTATTTT
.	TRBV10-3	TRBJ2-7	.	CATNPGGESSYEQYF	TGTGCCACTAATCCCGGAGGAGAGAGCTCCTACGAGCAGTACTTC
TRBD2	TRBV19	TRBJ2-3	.	CASSIDRLAGAADTQYF	TGTGCCAGTAGTATAGATCGCCTAGCGGGAGCGGCAGATACGCAGTATTTT